This TCR beta chain was captured by sequencing in a study of cytomegalovirus exposure and HLA in healthy donors (dated by TCRdb to 2016 to 2017). The study in broad terms: According to an earlier analysis of several hundred of the donors, about 180 million T cells yielded 117 million unique TCR beta sequences and 276 Gb of sequence data. An early release that covered about 600 HLA-typed donors contained about 300 gigabases of sequencing data and 80 million or so unique TCR sequences. Among the roughly 400 genotyped donors, around 81% belonged to the genetic ancestry cluster associated with self-reported Caucasian donors. The aim of the study was to test whether cataloging public T cell receptors could identify signatures of past pathogen exposure. Using immunosequencing, the study profiled T cell repertoires from fewer than 850 subjects and related those repertoires to cytomegalovirus serostatus. A separate validation cohort of roughly 130 different subjects was used in addition to the 666-subject first cohort. High-throughput TCR immunosequencing, statistical association of individual TCRs with disease status, and machine learning were combined to predict cytomegalovirus infection status. In a later analysis, previously published TCR beta repertoires from roughly 710 donors were re-analyzed and high-resolution HLA genotyping was added so that TCR occurrence patterns could be studied. In the later analysis, no new phenotypic data were used to find candidate immune exposures; instead, reliance was placed on TCR beta sequences and their occurrence across donors. An earlier analysis of some 600 of the donors applied high-throughput TCR beta sequencing to assess whether each TCR beta V gene segment acted as functional or pseudogenic. Donor age, sex, ethnicity and CMV serostatus were compiled alongside the repertoire data. Genome-wide SNP genotypes for about 65% of the roughly 670 donors were used in a later genetic analysis, which treated that subset as a discovery cohort. Every discovery cohort repertoire had been produced on one sequencing platform. Both class I and class II loci were covered by HLA typing, at four-digit resolution. The number of typed donors differed by locus: about 620-640 for A, B, C, DRB1 and DQB1; about 520 for DQA1; approximately 600 for DPA1; and roughly 450 for DPB1. Five DR-DQ haplotypes were handled as single units for association and clustering because linkage in the cohort was strong. Among around 400 genotyped donors of the cohort, an average of 235,054 unique TCR beta nucleotide sequences were sequenced per donor, 15% to 20% of them non-productive.

The protocol used for the library was the immunoSEQ multiplex PCR assay. A mixture of 60 forward primers for TCR Vbeta segments and 13 reverse primers for TCR Jbeta segments was used in the multiplex PCR. The CDR3 region of rearranged TCR beta genes was amplified from genomic DNA with a multiplex PCR assay. On the Illumina HiSeq System, the amplified TCR beta libraries were sequenced as 87-base-pair reads. Processing in the source paper ran as follows. A later analysis tallied roughly 78 million unique TCR beta chains across the 660 or so repertoires, and 10 million to 11 million of those chains were shared by two or more donors. A nearest-neighbor algorithm error-corrected the raw reads and collapsed the reads into unique sequences, merging closely related sequences to remove PCR and sequencing errors. CDR3 sequences were aligned to IMGT reference sequences to assign V, D and J gene segments. Each retained sequence needed at least a six-nucleotide match to both a V gene segment and a J gene segment. Rearrangements were classified as productive when the CDR3 lacked stop codons and remained in frame with V and J, and all other rearrangements were classified as non-productive. CDR3 was defined by IMGT convention, running from the second conserved V-encoded cysteine to the conserved J-encoded phenylalanine. In an earlier analysis of approximately 590 of the donors, sequences lacking an unambiguous match to a single V gene segment were excluded. An earlier analysis of 450 to 650 of the donors called V segments functional above 56.7% productive rearrangements and segregating when the between-donor standard deviation exceeded 5%. A statistical classification framework was built for diagnosing cytomegalovirus status from the catalog of TCR beta chain sequences. V and J gene assignment, in a later analysis, came from comparing TCR nucleotide sequences with IMGT/GENE-DB human TR gene sequences. The TCRdist pipeline was used in a later analysis to assign CDR3 sequences and most-parsimonious VDJ recombination scenarios. In a later analysis, every TCR beta chain was defined by the combination of its CDR3 amino acid sequence and its V-gene family, and reads without a unique V-gene family were dropped. In a later analysis, 500 to 650 highly shared, low-generation-probability nucleotide sequences were removed to address suspected cross-contamination and a sequencing artifact. In a later analysis, a clonal expansion index for each public chain was calculated from normalized within-repertoire ranks of inferred template counts. A later analysis computed generation probabilities with a VDJ recombination model fitted to out-of-frame rearrangements, and checked the results against IGoR. In a later analysis, TCR-TCR, TCR-HLA and TCR-CMV co-occurrence was scored with hypergeometric tests, and a repertoire-size bias correction was applied to TCR pairs. A later analysis estimated false discovery rates by permuting HLA or CMV assignments 20 times. In a later analysis, co-occurring TCRs were grouped using DBSCAN, with TCRdist sequence similarity added in when clustering inside HLA-allele-positive subsets. Repertoires with fewer than 30,000 or more than 120,000 public chains were left out of co-occurrence clustering, as were several repertoires with anomalous nucleotide sharing. In its TCRdb copy, this immuneACCESS table keeps in-frame sequences only and misses some clones. Where compared with another copy, unresolved V genes explain less than half of these, and the others have no known cause. V, J and clone size are taken as reported in that table, and D and trimming were inferred from the DNA itself. In all, the sample holds about 98,000 clones, and about 74% of those were seen once. About 2% of the sample lies in the top ten.

Overall study outcomes, separate from this receptor: The only immune exposure information available for the cohort was CMV serostatus. According to a later analysis, parvovirus B19, influenza, CMV and Epstein-Barr virus appeared linked to several top co-occurrence clusters. Correlated functional status among segregating V segments might reflect linkage disequilibrium, but an unknown experimental factor could not be ruled out. When HLA alleles, especially DR and DQ, strongly co-occurred, TCR associations were difficult to assign to individual alleles. According to a later genetic analysis, donors in an Asian-associated ancestry cluster had fewer N-insertions in productive TCRs than the approximately 670-donor mean. Three of the identified cytomegalovirus-associated TCR beta chains were confirmed in vitro to be specific for cytomegalovirus antigens. According to the authors, the approach could potentially be generalized to other disease states and immunological phenotypes. An association between a missense DCLRE1C variant and V-gene and J-gene trimming of TCR beta chains was found in a later genetic analysis and replicated in an independent cohort. Over 15 rarely observed V segments, including chromosome 9 orphons, were excluded from the earlier analysis of about 500 of the donors because counts were too low. Because some donors lacked HLA typing at each locus, the association tests relied only on the typed subset. A later analysis found that most CMV-associated TCR beta chains appeared HLA-restricted, with HLA associations seemingly driven largely by CMV exposure. The classifier was reported to diagnose cytomegalovirus status with high specificity and sensitivity in both the original and validation cohorts. In a later analysis, around 17,000 TCR beta sequences were associated with specific HLA alleles at a false discovery rate of 0.05. A further reported finding was that TCR beta sequences accurately predicted the HLA-A and HLA-B alleles for most subjects in the first cohort. In an earlier analysis of more than 500 of the donors, most TCR beta V segments appeared in productive rearrangements about 87% or about 30% of the time, broadly matching IMGT annotations. The presence/absence analyses assumed that sequencing depth was roughly uniform across donors, and that assumption may not be true. This cohort had only TCR beta chains sequenced, and the lack of alpha or paired-chain data limited which features could be detected. Compared with equally common non-associated chains, HLA-associated TCR beta chains in a later analysis were more clonally expanded and had lower generation probabilities. A later analysis found that TCR association rates varied across HLA loci, with DRB1 alleles showing the most associated TCRs and HLA-C alleles the fewest. The 87-base-pair reads could not distinguish some IMGT-functional V segments, including TRBV6-2 and TRBV6-3, so those segments were excluded. Across donors, most TCR sequences were observed very rarely, whereas some public TCRs were present in many individuals. The study listed 150 to 200 TCR beta chains as associated with cytomegalovirus. A group of highly shared sequence variants was considered likely to be a technical artifact of the sequencing pipeline.

The CDR3, cysteine through phenylalanine, is 12 amino acids long. Only CDR3 DNA remains: 36 bases, in frame from the first base. V has 7 bases trimmed and J has 8 bases trimmed; junction bases matching no gene number 7. In the germline V gene, CDR1 corresponds to MDHEN and CDR2 to SYDVKM. This clone was observed a few times. Its antigen has not been determined. Qualities for individual bases were not recorded, and no much larger clone is one base off. The cohort consisted of more than 650 healthy bone marrow donors. Cohort members were all nominally healthy when sampled, although unrecorded immune exposures were likely present. The donor was CMV seronegative and belonged to the group of 350 to 400 seronegative cohort members. A peripheral blood sample was collected from each donor, and TCR beta sequencing was performed on peripheral blood mononuclear cells. Genomic DNA was extracted from the blood cell samples with the Qiagen DNeasy Blood Extraction Kit.

The sequencing sample was made of PBMCs. This sequence uses TRBV28 and TRBJ1-2, and TRBD1 matches 7 of the central bases. This clonotype was sampled from a male donor in good health and CMV-seronegative. The CDR3 region: CASNPTGRGYTF. In nucleotide form, the sequence is TGTGCCAGCAATCCGACAGGGCGCGGCTACACCTTC.